These 7 T cell receptor beta chains were sequenced from one sample in a study of blood T cells in healthy people across ages. The authors ran a second PCR of roughly 6 to 12 cycles using a sample-barcoded 5' primer and a J-beta primer mix. TCRdb reprocessed the 5' RACE reads via MiXCR and lists one record per CDR3 protein. The table records 1.5 million to 2 million distinct CDR3 sequences, about two fifths of them present only once. The material sequenced was blood. Source of these receptors: a human donor in good health.

This clonotype was observed a few times. J is TRBJ2-2 and V is TRBV7-8; D is unclear. Trimming pared 2 bases from V and 4 bases from J, leaving 5 bases between. Germline-derived CDR1 and CDR2 are SGHVS and FQNEAQ. The CDR3 consists of 13 residues. CDR3 residues: CASSLMTTGELFF. Written as DNA, the CDR3 is TGTGCCAGCAGCTTAATGACCACCGGGGAGCTGTTTTTT. Full variable domain (remainder filled in from reference TRBV7-8 and TRBJ2-2): GAGVSQSPRYKVAKRGQDVALRCDPISGHVSLFWYQQALGQGPEFLTYFQNEAQLDKSGLPSDRFFAERPEGSVSTLKIQRTQQEDSAVYLCASSLMTTGELFFGEGSRLTVL.

This clonotype was counted many times. V gene TRBV20-1 combines with J gene TRBJ2-7; 8 bases align to TRBD2. The V segment lost 2 bases and the J segment 3 bases; nucleotides outside the gene matches: 6. Germline values: CDR1 DFQATT, CDR2 SNEGSKA (reference sequence). The CDR3 is 14 amino acids. The CDR3 DNA reads TGCAGTGCTAGATCCAGCGGGGGCTACTACGAGCAGTACTTC. It is translated as CSARSSGGYYEQYF.

The chain combines TRBV28 with TRBJ2-7, with D perhaps TRBD2 (5 bases). The CDR3 totals 14 residues. CDR1 and CDR2 from the germline V gene are MDHEN and SYDVKM. The germline V and J ends were trimmed by 7 bases and 3 bases, with 16 bases remaining between them. The CDR3 region is CASTPDPGDYEQYF. The CDR3 DNA reads as TGTGCCAGCACCCCGGATCCCGGGGACTACGAGCAGTACTTC. Full variable domain (missing parts from reference TRBV28 and TRBJ2-7): DVKVTQSSRYLVKRTGEKVFLECVQDMDHENMFWYRQDPGLGLRLIYFSYDVKMKEKGDIPEGYSVSREKKERFSLILESASTNQTSMYLCASTPDPGDYEQYFGPGTRLTVT.

Remarks on this clonotype: The conserved closing phenylalanine or tryptophan is absent in this CDR3, likely reflecting a read error. The chain carries TRBV7-2 and TRBJ2-7; 7 nucleotides align to TRBD1. Trimming cost V 5 bases and J 2 bases; bases outside gene matches: 9. This CDR3 has 15 residues. Germline V gene sequence: CDR1 SGHTA, CDR2 FQGNSA. DNA of the CDR3: TGTGCCAGCAGCCCCAGACAGGGCGAAACCTACGAGCAGTACTGC. Its translation: CASSPRQGETYEQYC.

This clonotype showed up just a few times. CDR3 DNA: TGCAGTGCTAGAGATCCGCAAGCGGGGGGCACAGATACGCAGTATTTT. The encoded protein is CSARDPQAGGTDTQYF. This sequence joins TRBV20-1 and TRBJ2-3, with 8 bases identical to TRBD2. The CDR3 runs 16 residues. With V trimmed by 0 bases and J by 1 base, 6 bases remained unmatched. The germline CDR1 and CDR2 sequences are DFQATT and SNEGSKA (reference sequence).

The rearrangement joins TRBV20-1 to TRBJ2-7, with D possibly TRBD1 on 5 matching bases. The CDR3 runs 14 residues. V was shortened by 3 bases and J by 9 bases, with 21 bases between the two germline ends. Germline V gene lookup returns CDR1 DFQATT and CDR2 SNEGSKA (reference sequence). DNA for the CDR3: TGCAGTGCTAGCCGCCAGGGATACAGCAAAGGGCAGTACTTC. This codes for CSASRQGYSKGQYF.

Regarding this clonotype: One junction end does not reproduce the germline sequence, and a read error may be involved. The chain carries TRBV6-5 and TRBJ2-4; a possible D gene is TRBD1 (6 bases). This CDR3 comprises 11 residues. Germline CDR1 is MNHEY and CDR2 is SVGAGI. The CDR3 DNA is TGTGTCAGCATACAGGGATATGAGCAGTACTTC. This translates into CVSIQGYEQYF.